This TCR beta chain appears in the sequencing data of a study of regulatory T cells in long-lasting Graves disease. TCR beta libraries were built with iRepertoire HTBI primers and Arm-PCR of CDR3 regions. TCRdb re-analysed the multiplex PCR reads in MiXCR, keeping a single row per CDR3 protein. The data show hundreds of thousands of distinct CDR3 sequences, around 16% seen once. This clonotype was counted ten times or more. As for time point: newly diagnosed GD, antithyroid drugs for less than 3 months. PBMC-extracted RNA yielded the TCR library. Peripheral blood, at about 9 milliliters, went into EDTA tubes. The same sample was also studied in work on T cells in Graves' hyperthyroidism and ophthalmopathy. As reported in that work: A patient was excluded if there was uncontrolled infection, other autoimmune disease, pregnancy or lactation.

This clonotype was sampled from a man aged 18 to 30 with Graves disease. The material was peripheral blood mononuclear cells (PBMCs), obtained at new diagnosis, from a patient treated with antithyroid drugs.

CDR3 sequence: CASSLLAGTNQPQHF. CDR3 nucleotides: TGTGCCAGCAGTTTATTGGCAGGAACTAATCAGCCCCAGCATTTT. V and J are TRBV12-3 or TRBV12-4 and TRBJ1-5; unclear D gene. The CDR3 extends over 15 amino acids. The V end was cut by 2 bases, the J end by 4 bases, with 12 bases between.